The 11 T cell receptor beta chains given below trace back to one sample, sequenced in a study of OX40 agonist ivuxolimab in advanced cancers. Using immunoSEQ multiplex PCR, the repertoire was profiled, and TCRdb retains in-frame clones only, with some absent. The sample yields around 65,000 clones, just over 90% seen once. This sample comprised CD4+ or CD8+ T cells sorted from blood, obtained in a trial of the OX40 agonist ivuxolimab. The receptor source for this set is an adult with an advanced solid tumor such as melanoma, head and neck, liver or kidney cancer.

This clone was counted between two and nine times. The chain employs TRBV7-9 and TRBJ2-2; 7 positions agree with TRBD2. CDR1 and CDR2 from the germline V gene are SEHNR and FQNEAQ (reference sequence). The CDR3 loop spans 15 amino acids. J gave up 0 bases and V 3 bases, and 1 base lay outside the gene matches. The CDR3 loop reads CASSFTSANTGELFF. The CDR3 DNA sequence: TGTGCCAGCAGCTTTACTAGCGCGAACACCGGGGAGCTGTTTTTT.

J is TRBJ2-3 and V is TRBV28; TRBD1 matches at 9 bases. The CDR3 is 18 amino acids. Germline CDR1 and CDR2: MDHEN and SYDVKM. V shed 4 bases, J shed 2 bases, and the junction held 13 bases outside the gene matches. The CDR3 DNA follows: TGTGCCAGCAGTTCGGACACCGGACAGGGGATCTTCACAGATACGCAGTATTTT. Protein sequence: CASSSDTGQGIFTDTQYF.

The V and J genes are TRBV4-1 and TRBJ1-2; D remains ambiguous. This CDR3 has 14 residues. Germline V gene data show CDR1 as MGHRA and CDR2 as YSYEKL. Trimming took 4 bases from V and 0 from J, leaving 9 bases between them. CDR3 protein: CASSPSGANYGYTF. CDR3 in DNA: TGCGCCAGCAGCCCCTCCGGGGCTAACTATGGCTACACCTTC.

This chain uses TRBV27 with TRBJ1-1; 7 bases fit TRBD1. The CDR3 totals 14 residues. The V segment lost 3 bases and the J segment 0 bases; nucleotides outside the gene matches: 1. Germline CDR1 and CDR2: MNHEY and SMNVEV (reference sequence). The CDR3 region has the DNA TGTGCCAGCAGTTTGGGACAGATGAACACTGAAGCTTTCTTT. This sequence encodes CASSLGQMNTEAFF.

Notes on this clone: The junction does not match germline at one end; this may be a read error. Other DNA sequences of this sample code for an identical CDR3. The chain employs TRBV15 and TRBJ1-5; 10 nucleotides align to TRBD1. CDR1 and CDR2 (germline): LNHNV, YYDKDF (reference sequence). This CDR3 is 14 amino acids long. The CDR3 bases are TGTGCCACCAGGTCGACAGGGGGCGAGCAGCCCCAACATTTT. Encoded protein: CATRSTGGEQPQHF.

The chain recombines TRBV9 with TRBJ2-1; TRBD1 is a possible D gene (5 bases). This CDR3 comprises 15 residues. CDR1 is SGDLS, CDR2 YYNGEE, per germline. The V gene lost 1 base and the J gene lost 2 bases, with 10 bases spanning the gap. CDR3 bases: TGTGCCAGCAGCGTATCAGGGTTCCCCTACAATGAGCAGTTCTTC. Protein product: CASSVSGFPYNEQFF.

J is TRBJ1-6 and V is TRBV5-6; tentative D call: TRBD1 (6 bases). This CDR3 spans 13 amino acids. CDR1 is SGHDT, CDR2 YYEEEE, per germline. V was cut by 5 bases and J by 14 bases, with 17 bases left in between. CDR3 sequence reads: CASRDYRAEALHF. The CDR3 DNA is TGTGCCAGCAGGGACTACAGGGCTGAAGCCCTCCACTTT.

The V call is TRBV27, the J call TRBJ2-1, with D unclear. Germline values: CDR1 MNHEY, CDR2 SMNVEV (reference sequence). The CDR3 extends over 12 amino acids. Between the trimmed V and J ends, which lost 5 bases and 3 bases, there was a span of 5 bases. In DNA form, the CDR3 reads TGTGCCAGCAGTGAACACTACAATGAGCAGTTCTTC. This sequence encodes CASSEHYNEQFF.

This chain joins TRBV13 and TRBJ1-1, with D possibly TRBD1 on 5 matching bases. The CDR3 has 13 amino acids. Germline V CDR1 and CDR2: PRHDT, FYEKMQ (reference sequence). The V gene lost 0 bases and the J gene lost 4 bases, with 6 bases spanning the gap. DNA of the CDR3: TGTGCCAGCAGCTTAGGGGGGCTCACTGAAGCTTTCTTT. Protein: CASSLGGLTEAFF.

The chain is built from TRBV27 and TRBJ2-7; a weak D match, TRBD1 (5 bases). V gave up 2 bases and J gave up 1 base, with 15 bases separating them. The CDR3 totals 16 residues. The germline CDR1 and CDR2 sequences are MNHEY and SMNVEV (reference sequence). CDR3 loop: CASSLNPRQSSYEQYF. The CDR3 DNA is TGTGCCAGCAGTTTAAATCCCCGACAGAGTTCCTACGAGCAGTACTTC.

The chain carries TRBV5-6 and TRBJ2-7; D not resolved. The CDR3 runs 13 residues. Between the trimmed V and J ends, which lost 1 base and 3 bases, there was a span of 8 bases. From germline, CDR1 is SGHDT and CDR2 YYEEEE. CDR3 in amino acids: CASSLNTYYEQYF. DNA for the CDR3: TGTGCCAGCAGCTTGAACACCTACTACGAGCAGTACTTC.